The 27 T cell receptor beta chains given below trace back to one sample, sequenced in a study of technical replicates of blood from a handful of donors. Method: immunoSEQ multiplex PCR; TCRdb's copy keeps in-frame clones and lacks some. The data hold 83,000 or so clones, with approximately 94% observed a single time. Sequenced sample: T cells isolated from PBMCs. These TCRs come from a human donor in good health.

The rearrangement joins TRBV7-9 to TRBJ1-5; 7 nucleotides line up with TRBD1. Germline CDR1 is SEHNR and CDR2 is FQNEAQ (reference sequence). This CDR3 is 15 amino acids long. V shed 4 bases, J shed 1 base, and the junction held 4 bases outside the gene matches. The CDR3 loop reads CASSSQGLSNQPQHF. The DNA for the CDR3 is TGTGCCAGCAGCTCACAGGGGTTAAGCAATCAGCCCCAGCATTTT.

Regarding this clone: The junction does not match germline at one end; this may be a read error. The CDR3 reads CASSLEGQGAGKAF. The CDR3, as DNA: TGTGCCAGCAGCTTAGAGGGACAGGGGGCCGGGAAAGCCTTC. This chain links TRBV11-2 with TRBJ1-2, with TRBD1 matching over 12 bases. In germline, CDR1 is SGHAT, CDR2 FQNNGV. CDR3 length: 14 residues.

The rearrangement joins TRBV30 to TRBJ1-2; the match to TRBD1 covers 8 bases. J lost 5 bases, V lost 5 bases, and 13 bases had no gene match. Germline V gene sequence: CDR1 GTSNPN, CDR2 SVGIG (reference sequence). The CDR3 consists of 15 residues. CDR3 DNA sequence: TGTGCCTGGGGCTACAGGGGGGGGAATCTATATGGCTACACCTTC. Amino acids: CAWGYRGGNLYGYTF. Full variable domain (remainder filled in from reference TRBV30 and TRBJ1-2): SQTIHQWPATLVQPVGSPLSLECTVEGTSNPNLYWYRQAAGRGLQLLFYSVGIGQISSEVPQNLSASRPQDRQFILSSKKLLLSDSGFYLCAWGYRGGNLYGYTFGSGTRLTVV.

The rearrangement uses TRBV28 and TRBJ2-3; 10 bases match TRBD1. The V segment lost 6 bases and the J segment 0 bases; nucleotides outside the gene matches: 3. The CDR3 has 15 amino acids. The germline CDR1 and CDR2 sequences are MDHEN and SYDVKM. CDR3 in DNA: TGTGCCAGCAGCGCGGACAGGGGGAGCACAGATACGCAGTATTTT. As protein: CASSADRGSTDTQYF.

V is TRBV4-1 and J is TRBJ2-3; TRBD2 aligns across 11 bases. Germline CDR1 MGHRA, CDR2 YSYEKL. The CDR3 totals 15 residues. Trimming at V came to 1 base and at J to 6 bases, leaving 3 bases not matched to a gene. As DNA, the CDR3 is TGCGCCAGCAGCCAAGGACTAGCGGGGCTGGATACGCAGTATTTT. Translation: CASSQGLAGLDTQYF.

The chain couples TRBV6-5 to TRBJ2-5, with TRBD2 as a possible D gene (6 bases). This CDR3 region has 12 residues. The germline CDR1 and CDR2 sequences are MNHEY and SVGAGI. The CDR3 DNA is TGTGCGACGGGAGCCCCAAGAGAGACCCAGTACTTC. Its translation: CATGAPRETQYF.

The rearrangement joins TRBV6-6 to TRBJ2-5; 13 bases match TRBD2. In germline, CDR1 is MNHNY, CDR2 SVGAGI (reference sequence). After removal of 6 bases from V and 4 bases from J, the junction contained 5 bases not matched to a gene. This CDR3 has 15 residues. This CDR3 reads CASRETSGRAETQYF. CDR3 nucleotide sequence: TGTGCCAGCAGGGAAACTAGCGGGAGGGCAGAGACCCAGTACTTC.

The CDR3 DNA reads TGCAGCGTTGAAATTCTCGGCCAGGGTACCTATGGCTACACCTTC. As protein: CSVEILGQGTYGYTF. J is TRBJ1-2 and V is TRBV29-1; maybe TRBD1 (5 bases). V was trimmed by 2 bases and J by 4 bases, leaving 17 bases between them. This CDR3 is 15 amino acids long. CDR1 is SQVTM and CDR2 is ANQGSEA in the germline V gene.

This chain joins TRBV7-9 and TRBJ1-2, with D hard to call. The length of the CDR3 is 12 residues. V lost 5 bases to trimming and J lost 3 bases, with 7 bases between them. In germline, CDR1 is SEHNR, CDR2 FQNEAQ (reference sequence). CDR3 sequence: CASSQADYGYTF. In DNA, the CDR3 is TGTGCCAGCAGCCAAGCCGACTATGGCTACACCTTC.

This clone appeared a few times. The V call is TRBV9, the J call TRBJ2-1, with a tentative D call TRBD1 (6 bases). This CDR3 region has 15 residues. The V and J ends lost 4 bases and 10 bases respectively, with 21 bases between them. CDR1 and CDR2 from the germline V gene are SGDLS and YYNGEE. DNA of the CDR3: TGTGCCAGCAGCCTCGACAGGAGCTGGGTGGACGAGCAGTTCTTC. It codes for CASSLDRSWVDEQFF.

This chain uses TRBV6-1 with TRBJ2-7; weak D call: TRBD1 (6 bases). Trimming cost V 6 bases and J 4 bases, with 16 bases left between them. This CDR3 has 14 amino acids. Germline V lookup: CDR1 MNHNS, CDR2 SASEGT. The CDR3 DNA sequence: TGTGCCAGCAGAGCAGGGGTCTCCCTTTACGAGCAGTACTTC. Encoded protein: CASRAGVSLYEQYF.

The chain carries TRBV6-5 and TRBJ1-2; D perhaps matches TRBD1 (6 bases). Germline lookup yields CDR1 MNHEY and CDR2 SVGAGI. V gave up 6 bases and J gave up 6 bases, with 17 bases separating them. The CDR3 length is 14 residues. CDR3 sequence reads: CASRKPSGVHGYTF. The CDR3 DNA is TGTGCCAGCAGGAAACCCTCAGGGGTGCATGGCTACACCTTC.

This chain links TRBV5-5 with TRBJ2-7; D unclear. This CDR3 is 13 amino acids long. Germline V gene lookup returns CDR1 SGHKS and CDR2 YYEKEE (reference sequence). The V end was cut by 1 base, the J end by 3 bases, with 8 bases between. In nucleotides, the CDR3 is TGTGCCAGCAGCTTGTCTAGTTTCTACGAGCAGTACTTC. Its translation: CASSLSSFYEQYF.

The chain couples TRBV7-8 to TRBJ2-1, with 11 bases lining up with TRBD2. Unmatched junction bases numbered 7, after V lost 4 bases and J lost 8 bases. This CDR3 contains 15 residues. Per germline, CDR1 SGHVS and CDR2 FQNEAQ. CDR3 DNA sequence: TGTGCCAGCAGCTCTTTAGCGGGGGGGGGCGATGAGCAGTTCTTC. Amino acids: CASSSLAGGGDEQFF.

Only one count was recorded for this clone. The rearrangement joins TRBV5-5 to TRBJ1-1, with 7 bases identical to TRBD1. The CDR3 has 14 amino acids. Germline assignment: CDR1 SGHKS and CDR2 YYEKEE (reference sequence). V was pared by 3 bases and J by 6 bases, with 8 bases of the junction left unmatched. CDR3 protein: CASSWQGGNPEAFF. The CDR3 nucleotides are TGTGCCAGCAGCTGGCAGGGGGGAAACCCTGAAGCTTTCTTT.

The V gene is TRBV10-3, the J gene TRBJ1-5, with TRBD1 matching over 7 bases. From germline, CDR1 is ENHRY and CDR2 SYGVKD. V lost 0 bases, J lost 3 bases, and 5 bases stayed unmatched. CDR3 length equals 16 residues. This CDR3 is CAISESTGSTNQPQHF. The CDR3 DNA reads TGTGCCATCAGTGAGTCGACAGGGAGTACCAATCAGCCCCAGCATTTT.

The V call is TRBV5-1, the J call TRBJ2-1; D perhaps matches TRBD2 (6 bases). The CDR3 length is 17 residues. Germline CDR1 SGHRS, CDR2 YFSETQ. Trimming removed 3 bases from V and 4 bases from J, with 20 bases in between. CDR3 in DNA: TGCGCCAGCAGCTCAAATCTAGTCGGGGGAGGATACAATGAGCAGTTCTTC. Its protein is CASSSNLVGGGYNEQFF.

The V call is TRBV10-1, the J call TRBJ2-7, with D maybe TRBD1 (6 bases). CDR3 length: 14 amino acids. Germline lookup yields CDR1 WNHNN and CDR2 SYGVQD (reference sequence). V gave up 4 bases and J gave up 6 bases, with 16 bases separating them. CDR3 loop: CASSAYRVEGEQYF. CDR3 DNA: TGCGCCAGCAGTGCATACAGGGTCGAAGGCGAGCAGTACTTC.

The chain is built from TRBV13 and TRBJ2-5; TRBD2 matches 14 bases. Germline assignment: CDR1 PRHDT and CDR2 FYEKMQ (reference sequence). J was trimmed by 5 bases and V by 4 bases; bases with no gene match: 9. The CDR3 has 17 residues. The CDR3 bases are TGTGCCAGCAGCTCCGGGACTAGCGGGAGAGTAGTGGAGACCCAGTACTTC. Translated: CASSSGTSGRVVETQYF.

The chain uses TRBV6-1 and TRBJ2-7; TRBD2 matches 14 bases. This CDR3 is built from 14 residues. Germline trimming cut 8 bases from V and 5 bases from J; bases unmatched to any gene: 5. CDR1 and CDR2 from the germline V gene are MNHNS and SASEGT. CDR3 DNA: TGTGCCAGCGGGGGGACTAGCGGGGGAAACGAGCAGTACTTC. This codes for CASGGTSGGNEQYF.

The rearrangement links TRBV28 to TRBJ2-5; tentatively, D is TRBD2 (6 bases). The germline CDR1 and CDR2 sequences are MDHEN and SYDVKM. Trimming stripped 7 bases from V and 4 bases from J, with 22 bases between. This CDR3 comprises 16 residues. CDR3 nucleotide sequence: TGTGCCAGCAAAGTCCCCTTCCAGGGAGGTCGAGAGACCCAGTACTTC. Encoded protein: CASKVPFQGGRETQYF.

V is TRBV28 and J is TRBJ1-1; 8 bases match TRBD1. The V and J ends lost 3 bases and 0 bases, in that order; junction bases with no gene match: 12. This CDR3 is built from 18 residues. Germline assignment: CDR1 MDHEN and CDR2 SYDVKM. The CDR3 DNA reads TGTGCCAGCAGTTTCGTCTCGGGACAGGTGGTCATGAACACTGAAGCTTTCTTT. Protein product: CASSFVSGQVVMNTEAFF.

The chain is built from TRBV10-1 and TRBJ1-5; 7 bases are a match to TRBD1. The CDR3 length is 15 residues. J was trimmed by 3 bases and V by 6 bases; bases with no gene match: 8. The germline V gene encodes CDR1 WNHNN and CDR2 SYGVQD (reference sequence). This CDR3 is CASSAYTGANQPQHF. CDR3 bases: TGCGCCAGCAGCGCGTATACAGGGGCCAATCAGCCCCAGCATTTT.

J is TRBJ1-5 and V is TRBV2; 10 nucleotides match TRBD1. V lost 7 bases to trimming and J lost 6 bases; unmatched junction nucleotides: 3. Per germline, CDR1 SNHLY and CDR2 FYNNEI. The CDR3 sequence is 13 residues long. CDR3 protein: CASTGQGIQPQHF. The DNA of the CDR3 is TGTGCCAGCACGGGACAGGGGATTCAGCCCCAGCATTTT.

The CDR3 loop reads CASSDWDRENQPQHF. The CDR3 nucleotides are TGTGCCAGCAGTGATTGGGACAGGGAGAATCAGCCCCAGCATTTT. The chain joins TRBV25-1 to TRBJ1-5, with TRBD1 matching over 9 bases. The CDR3 is 15 amino acids. CDR1 MGHDK and CDR2 SYGVNS come from the germline V gene. Unmatched junction bases numbered 4, after V lost 3 bases and J lost 4 bases.

The gene calls are TRBV5-1 and TRBJ1-4; tentatively, D is TRBD1 (6 bases). Germline V CDR1 and CDR2: SGHRS, YFSETQ. CDR3 length: 15 residues. Trimming took 5 bases from V and 4 from J, leaving 15 bases between them. This CDR3 reads CASSFYGQLNEKLFF. The CDR3 DNA reads as TGCGCCAGCAGTTTTTACGGACAGCTTAATGAAAAACTGTTTTTT.

V and J are TRBV5-1 and TRBJ2-7, with 7 bases aligning to TRBD1. V was clipped by 3 bases and J by 2 bases; unmatched bases: 5. Germline V gene lookup returns CDR1 SGHRS and CDR2 YFSETQ. The CDR3 has 14 residues. CDR3 loop: CASSSGTAAYEQYF. CDR3 sequence (DNA): TGCGCCAGCAGCTCCGGGACAGCGGCCTACGAGCAGTACTTC.